A single sample is the source of the 32 T cell receptor beta chains below, sequenced in a study of shared clonotypes between healthy human individuals (dated by TCRdb to 2020 to 2021). Library generation was performed with the immunoSEQ multiplex PCR assay. The clones in this table, taken by TCRdb from immuneACCESS, are in-frame only. Not every clone is retained; where verified, under half of the shortfall comes from an unresolved V gene, and the cause of the rest is unknown. Counted in this sample were a few hundred thousand clones; 65% of them appeared once. Together, the top ten hold roughly 10% of the sample. The sample consisted of memory CD4+ T cells sorted from blood. What this sample's cell subset or site label stands for: CD45RA-negative fraction. These receptors were taken from a man aged 25 to 40 in good health.

This clone has only one observation. The chain uses TRBV5-1 and TRBJ1-4; perhaps TRBD1 as D (5 bases). The CDR3 totals 14 residues. V was pared by 2 bases and J by 6 bases, with 11 bases between. Germline loops: CDR1 SGHRS, CDR2 YFSETQ. CDR3 DNA: TGCGCCAGCAGCTTTTCTGGGGGAGATGAAAAACTGTTTTTT. This sequence encodes CASSFSGGDEKLFF.

This clone was seen many times. The CDR3: CASSYNGGLDTEAFF. CDR3 nucleotide sequence: TGTGCCAGCAGTTATAACGGGGGACTTGACACTGAAGCTTTCTTT. The V call is TRBV6-5, the J call TRBJ1-1, with a possible D match to TRBD1 (5 bases). The CDR3 covers 15 residues. Germline loops: CDR1 MNHEY, CDR2 SVGAGI. Trimming shortened V by 3 bases and J by 3 bases, and 14 bases separated the two germline ends.

The V call is TRBV4-1, the J call TRBJ1-2, with 9 nucleotides matching TRBD1. CDR1 is MGHRA, CDR2 YSYEKL, per germline. The CDR3 spans 15 residues. J was trimmed by 4 bases and V by 4 bases; bases with no gene match: 7. DNA for the CDR3: TGCGCCAGCAGCCGAACGACAGGGGGAGGCTATGGCTACACCTTC. Translation gives CASSRTTGGGYGYTF.

The chain links TRBV7-9 to TRBJ2-2; 10 bases match TRBD2. Per the germline V gene, CDR1 is SEHNR and CDR2 is FQNEAQ (reference sequence). J gave up 15 bases and V 2 bases, and 3 bases lay outside the gene matches. This CDR3 has 12 amino acids. CDR3 DNA: TGTGCCAGCAGCTTAATTACTAGCGGGGTGTTTTTT. It codes for CASSLITSGVFF.

The V and J genes are TRBV10-3 and TRBJ2-5; D is perhaps TRBD1 (6 bases). Per germline, CDR1 ENHRY and CDR2 SYGVKD. This CDR3 contains 12 residues. The V gene lost 5 bases and the J gene lost 5 bases, with 9 bases spanning the gap. The CDR3 DNA sequence: TGTGCCATCAGTCCTGGGGGCGAGACCCAGTACTTC. Translating it yields CAISPGGETQYF.

The J gene is TRBJ1-4, the V gene TRBV5-4; the D gene is possibly TRBD1 (5 bases). Germline CDR1 SGHNT, CDR2 YYREEE (reference sequence). The CDR3 sequence is 14 residues long. V was pared by 4 bases and J by 4 bases, with 11 bases between. CDR3 in amino acids: CASSQVGGNEKLFF. For the CDR3, the DNA is TGTGCCAGCAGCCAGGTTGGGGGTAATGAAAAACTGTTTTTT.

The chain joins TRBV4-1 to TRBJ1-3; 8 bases line up with TRBD1. This CDR3 contains 16 residues. The ends lost 1 base at V and 4 bases at J; junction bases unmatched: 6. The V gene's germline CDR1 is MGHRA and CDR2 YSYEKL. This CDR3 is CASSQGQGLFGNTIYF. The CDR3 region has the DNA TGCGCCAGCAGCCAAGGACAGGGGCTCTTCGGAAACACCATATATTTT.

This clone was seen a few times. The chain links TRBV5-1 to TRBJ2-7; 9 nucleotides agree with TRBD2. CDR3 length equals 14 residues. The V and J ends lost 6 bases and 7 bases, in that order; junction bases with no gene match: 11. Germline CDR1 and CDR2: SGHRS and YFSETQ. The CDR3: CASTPATSGSEQYF. The CDR3 DNA is TGCGCCAGCACCCCCGCGACTAGCGGCTCTGAGCAGTACTTC.

The chain links TRBV11-2 to TRBJ1-1, with TRBD1 matching over 7 bases. The V segment lost 5 bases and the J segment 8 bases; nucleotides outside the gene matches: 8. The CDR3 length is 13 residues. In germline, CDR1 is SGHAT, CDR2 FQNNGV. CDR3 loop: CASSGTRQGEAFF. Here the CDR3 DNA reads TGTGCCAGCAGCGGAACACGACAGGGCGAAGCTTTCTTT.

The chain uses TRBV6-4 and TRBJ1-1; D remains ambiguous. V was shortened by 4 bases and J by 2 bases, with 8 bases between the two germline ends. Germline loops: CDR1 MRHNA, CDR2 SNTAGT. The CDR3 is 13 residues long. The CDR3 DNA reads TGTGCCAGCAGTGTAGGAGGAAACACTGAAGCTTTCTTT. It encodes CASSVGGNTEAFF.

This clone has a handful of counts. The chain recombines TRBV7-2 with TRBJ2-5; maybe TRBD1 (5 bases). Germline CDR1 SGHTA, CDR2 FQGNSA. V was shortened by 6 bases and J by 1 base, with 9 bases between the two germline ends. The length of the CDR3 is 13 residues. The CDR3 bases are TGTGCCAGCAGTGGACAAGCCCAAGAGACCCAGTACTTC. It translates to CASSGQAQETQYF. Supplemented by reference TRBV7-2 and TRBJ2-5, the full variable domain reads GAGVSQSPSNKVTEKGKDVELRCDPISGHTALYWYRQSLGQGLEFLIYFQGNSAPDKSGLPSDRFSAERTGGSVSTLTIQRTQQEDSAVYLCASSGQAQETQYFGPGTRLLVL.

CDR3 sequence reads: CAISPGQNTGELFF. CDR3 coding DNA: TGTGCCATCAGTCCGGGACAAAACACCGGGGAGCTGTTTTTT. V gene TRBV10-3 combines with J gene TRBJ2-2; perhaps TRBD1 as D (6 bases). Looked up from germline, CDR1 is ENHRY and CDR2 is SYGVKD. With 5 bases removed from V and 2 bases from J, the gap between germline ends came to 9 bases. This CDR3 comprises 14 residues.

The chain employs TRBV18 and TRBJ2-2, with TRBD2 matching over 10 bases. The CDR3 is 16 residues long. Germline CDR1 reads KGHSH; CDR2 reads LQKENI. V was pared by 3 bases and J by 7 bases, with 8 bases of the junction left unmatched. The CDR3 spells CASSPASGSSNGELFF. The CDR3 DNA follows: TGTGCCAGCTCACCCGCTAGCGGGAGTAGCAACGGGGAGCTGTTTTTT.

This clone was recorded a few times. The rearrangement links TRBV30 to TRBJ2-7; 8 bases are shared with TRBD1. CDR3 length: 15 amino acids. Per germline, CDR1 GTSNPN and CDR2 SVGIG (reference sequence). With V trimmed by 0 bases and J by 2 bases, 6 bases remained unmatched. CDR3 residues: CAWSVFQGAAYEQYF. In nucleotides, the CDR3 is TGTGCCTGGAGTGTGTTCCAGGGGGCGGCCTACGAGCAGTACTTC.

The V and J genes are TRBV29-1 and TRBJ2-2; 7 bases are shared with TRBD1. Germline loops: CDR1 SQVTM, CDR2 ANQGSEA. Trimming cost V 5 bases and J 5 bases; bases outside gene matches: 14. The CDR3 runs to 16 residues. CDR3 DNA: TGCAGCGTTAACTTAGGGGGCGCGAGAATAACCGGGGAGCTGTTTTTT. Protein product: CSVNLGGARITGELFF.

This clone was observed a few times. This probably arose from a read error, given a far larger clone one base away. The same CDR3 can be traced to other DNA sequences in this sample. The V gene is TRBV6-5, the J gene TRBJ1-2, with no clear D. Germline values: CDR1 MNHEY, CDR2 SVGAGI. CDR3 size: 11 residues. V lost 4 bases, J lost 5 bases, and 5 bases lay in between. The CDR3 protein is CASSSGYGYTF. CDR3 in DNA: TGTGCCAGCAGTTCGGGGTATGGCTACACCTTC.

This sequence joins TRBV5-1 and TRBJ1-5; possibly TRBD1 for D (5 bases). CDR3 size: 14 residues. Germline CDR1 SGHRS, CDR2 YFSETQ. V lost 4 bases and J lost 5, with 13 bases in between. CDR3: CASSLDGGDQPQHF. Here the CDR3 DNA reads TGCGCCAGCAGCCTGGACGGAGGGGATCAGCCCCAGCATTTT.

The V and J genes are TRBV10-2 and TRBJ2-5; 9 bases map to TRBD2. Looked up from germline, CDR1 is WSHSY and CDR2 is SAAADI. V was pared by 3 bases and J by 3 bases, with 11 bases of the junction left unmatched. CDR3 size: 17 residues. The CDR3 DNA reads as TGCGCCAGCAGTGATTACCCTCGGGCTAGCGGGAAAGAGACCCAGTACTTC. It translates to CASSDYPRASGKETQYF.

This chain joins TRBV10-2 and TRBJ2-3; no reliable D call. Germline CDR1 and CDR2: WSHSY and SAAADI. The germline V and J ends were trimmed by 3 bases and 4 bases, with 11 bases remaining between them. The CDR3 is 14 amino acids. The CDR3 loop reads CASSDMGFPDTQYF. In nucleotides, the CDR3 is TGCGCCAGCAGTGATATGGGGTTTCCAGATACGCAGTATTTT.

The chain is built from TRBV27 and TRBJ2-5; D may correspond to TRBD1 or TRBD2 (5 bases each). The germline CDR1 and CDR2 sequences are MNHEY and SMNVEV (reference sequence). Trimming removed 0 bases at V and 5 bases at J, with 16 bases between. The CDR3 length is 16 residues. The DNA of the CDR3 is TGTGCCAGCAGTTTATCGTTACCTAGCCAGGGCGAGACCCAGTACTTC. Encoded protein: CASSLSLPSQGETQYF.

The V and J genes are TRBV18 and TRBJ2-5; D call uncertain. Germline V gene lookup returns CDR1 KGHSH and CDR2 LQKENI. The CDR3 runs to 11 residues. Trimming removed 2 bases from V and 6 bases from J, with 4 bases in between. As DNA, the CDR3 is TGTGCCAGCTCACCAGGACAGACCCAGTACTTC. Amino acid sequence: CASSPGQTQYF. Together with reference TRBV18 and TRBJ2-5, the CDR3 gives the full variable domain: NAGVMQNPRHLVRRRGQEARLRCSPMKGHSHVYWYRQLPEEGLKFMVYLQKENIIDESGMPKERFSAEFPKEGPSILRIQQVVRGDSAAYFCASSPGQTQYFGPGTRLLVL.

The chain carries TRBV18 and TRBJ1-5, with D perhaps matching TRBD1 (5 bases). The germline gives CDR1 KGHSH, CDR2 LQKENI. Trimming left V 3 bases short and J 0 bases short, with 9 bases between. The CDR3 totals 15 residues. DNA of the CDR3: TGTGCCAGCTCACCCCGACAGAATAGCAATCAGCCCCAGCATTTT. Translating it yields CASSPRQNSNQPQHF.

The gene calls are TRBV5-1 and TRBJ2-3, with D tentatively TRBD1 (7 bases). Per the germline V gene, CDR1 is SGHRS and CDR2 is YFSETQ. This CDR3 spans 14 amino acids. The V end lost 2 bases, the J end lost 4 bases, and 11 bases lay between the germline ends. The CDR3 DNA reads as TGCGCCAGCAGCTTCTCAGGGGGGTCAGATACGCAGTATTTT. Translation: CASSFSGGSDTQYF.

The J gene is TRBJ2-7, the V gene TRBV7-8, with 7 bases that match TRBD2. The V gene's germline CDR1 is SGHVS and CDR2 FQNEAQ. There are 15 residues in the CDR3. The junction had 3 bases not matched to a gene; V was cut back by 1 base and J by 0 bases. The CDR3 region is CASSLEASGSYEQYF. In DNA form, the CDR3 reads TGTGCCAGCAGCTTAGAGGCTAGCGGCTCCTACGAGCAGTACTTC.

The chain employs TRBV28 and TRBJ2-3; a weak D match, TRBD1 (5 bases). V lost 4 bases, J lost 0 bases, and 14 bases lay in between. Germline assignment: CDR1 MDHEN and CDR2 SYDVKM. The CDR3 runs 16 residues. The CDR3 is CASSSLWGGSTDTQYF. The CDR3 coding sequence is TGTGCCAGCAGTTCCCTTTGGGGCGGTAGCACAGATACGCAGTATTTT.

The gene calls are TRBV5-1 and TRBJ1-4, with D perhaps TRBD1 (6 bases). Trimming cost V 4 bases and J 6 bases, with 16 bases left between them. The germline CDR1 and CDR2 sequences are SGHRS and YFSETQ. This CDR3 contains 15 residues. The DNA of the CDR3 is TGCGCCAGCAGCCCGGCGACAGGAGGAGATGAAAAACTGTTTTTT. Translation: CASSPATGGDEKLFF.

This chain joins TRBV2 and TRBJ2-7; no clear D gene. Trimming took 6 bases from V and 5 from J, leaving 11 bases between them. The CDR3 length is 12 residues. CDR1 is SNHLY and CDR2 is FYNNEI in the germline V gene. DNA of the CDR3: TGTGCCAGCAGGTTGTCTACGCACGAGCAGTACTTC. Translated, it gives CASRLSTHEQYF.

The chain has TRBV9 and TRBJ2-3; D call uncertain. Germline CDR1 and CDR2: SGDLS and YYNGEE. V was cut by 0 bases and J by 1 base, with 3 bases left in between. The CDR3 loop spans 13 amino acids. CDR3 region: CASSVGGTDTQYF. CDR3 sequence (DNA): TGTGCCAGCAGCGTAGGGGGCACAGATACGCAGTATTTT.

The chain recombines TRBV9 with TRBJ1-4, with D tentatively TRBD1 (6 bases). The V and J ends lost 3 bases and 3 bases respectively, with 21 bases between them. Germline CDR1 reads SGDLS; CDR2 reads YYNGEE. This CDR3 region has 18 residues. CDR3 region: CASSAEGLQGVANEKLFF. The CDR3 bases are TGTGCCAGCAGCGCCGAAGGGCTACAGGGAGTCGCTAATGAAAAACTGTTTTTT.

This clone showed up just once. J is TRBJ1-2 and V is TRBV28; 7 bases are a match to TRBD1. The length of the CDR3 is 16 residues. The germline CDR1 and CDR2 sequences are MDHEN and SYDVKM. V lost 5 bases to trimming and J lost 4 bases; unmatched junction nucleotides: 13. CDR3: CASSAGTAHIGYGYTF. The CDR3 region has the DNA TGTGCCAGCAGTGCCGGGACAGCCCATATCGGCTATGGCTACACCTTC.

The sample holds one count of this clone. This chain uses TRBV7-9 with TRBJ2-7; 10 bases are a match to TRBD1. This CDR3 is 13 amino acids long. Trimming at V came to 10 bases and at J to 3 bases, leaving 6 bases not matched to a gene. Germline V gene data show CDR1 as SEHNR and CDR2 as FQNEAQ (reference sequence). As DNA, the CDR3 is TGTGCCACCACGGGACAGGGGCGCTACGAGCAGTACTTC. Translation gives CATTGQGRYEQYF. Based on the CDR3 plus reference TRBV7-9 and TRBJ2-7, the full variable domain is DTGVSQNPRHKITKRGQNVTFRCDPISEHNRLYWYRQTLGQGPEFLTYFQNEAQLEKSRLLSDRFSAERPKGSFSTLEIQRTEQGDSAMYLCATTGQGRYEQYFGPGTRLTVT.

The V gene is TRBV7-2, the J gene TRBJ2-1; no reliable D call. Trimming pared 5 bases from V and 4 bases from J, leaving 6 bases between. Looked up from germline, CDR1 is SGHTA and CDR2 is FQGNSA. This CDR3 contains 12 residues. This chain's CDR3 is CASSQPYNEQFF. CDR3 in DNA: TGTGCCAGCAGCCAACCGTACAATGAGCAGTTCTTC.